This T cell receptor (beta chain) was captured in a study of T cells after yellow fever vaccination. Notes on the study in general: Although the secondary response was weaker, it peaked faster, at day 5 versus 15.

TCR cDNA was made by 5'RACE template switching, adding a universal primer site and UMIs. TCRdb called the 5' RACE reads again in MiXCR, with one record for every CDR3 protein. Of approximately 250,000 distinct CDR3 sequences in the sample, roughly 6.8% were seen once. Unmatched junction bases numbered 5, after V lost 5 bases and J lost 8 bases. The germline gives CDR1 KGHDR, CDR2 SFDVKD. CDR3 size: 13 residues. In regard to this clonotype: Antigen unknown. A much larger clone is a single base away; this may be a read error.

The receptor's source is a man aged 25-40 years who received the YFV17D yellow fever vaccine. The source was CD4+ T cells sorted from PBMCs, collected on the day of the yellow fever booster vaccination. This chain links TRBV24-1 with TRBJ2-7; TRBD2 matches at 10 bases. CDR3 amino acids: CATSAPGLAQQYF. DNA of the CDR3: TGTGCCACCAGTGCACCGGGACTAGCGCAGCAGTACTTC.